Here is one T cell receptor beta chain with its context. The antigen is undetermined. This CDR3 spans 16 amino acids. Trimming pared 1 base from V and 6 bases from J, leaving 16 bases between. Germline loops: CDR1 SGHAT, CDR2 FQNNGV. The time point is: week 11, during vaccination. In every dose of vaccine, 300 ug of mutant IDH1 20-mer peptide was given alongside topical imiquimod. The protocol was immunoSEQ multiplex PCR, while the TCRdb copy is restricted to in-frame clones and leaves out a portion. In the table there are roughly 120,000 clones, around 77% of which are singletons. This entry belongs to a study of a mutant IDH1 vaccine in newly diagnosed glioma. Turning to the study itself: Eight vaccinations reached patients in weeks 1, 3, 5, 7, 11, 15, 19 and 23. Beginning 4-6 weeks after radiotherapy alone, or with temozolomide cycles, vaccination took place.

The sequence came from a man aged 40-49 years with glioma. The chain joins TRBV11-2 to TRBJ2-1; TRBD2 is a possible D gene (5 bases). The input for sequencing was PBMCs, taken from a glioma patient whose treatment included an IDH1 peptide vaccine. The CDR3 loop reads CASSLVALGPSNEQFF. DNA for the CDR3: TGTGCCAGCAGCTTAGTAGCGTTAGGGCCTAGCAATGAGCAGTTCTTC.